This TCR beta chain was sequenced for a study of shared clonotypes between healthy human individuals. Assay used: immunoSEQ multiplex PCR; TCRdb lists only in-frame clones, some missing. Of approximately 320,000 clones in the sample, around 67% were seen once. Looked up from germline, CDR1 is SGHRS and CDR2 is YFSETQ. Trimming took 6 bases from V and 2 from J, leaving 6 bases between them. CDR3 length: 13 residues. The clonotype comes from a man between 25 and 39 years old in good health. The chain combines TRBV5-1 with TRBJ2-6; unclear D gene. The sequenced sample consisted of memory CD4+ T cells sorted from blood. Subset meaning: CD45RA-negative fraction. The CDR3 loop is CASNSAGANVLTF. The CDR3 region has the DNA TGCGCCAGCAACAGTGCTGGGGCCAACGTCCTGACTTTC.